Following are 5 T cell receptor beta chains from one sample sequenced in a study of T cell responses to AZD1222 COVID-19 vaccine. Sequencing was performed with immunoSEQ multiplex PCR; in TCRdb, only in-frame clones are kept and a portion is missing. This repertoire shows 90,000 to 150,000 clones, around nine tenths found once; its top ten account for 0.95% to 1.5%. The specimen comprised peripheral blood, sampled on day 0 of AZD1222 vaccination. The origin of the receptors is an adult in good health.

This rearrangement joins TRBV18 to TRBJ2-4; the match to TRBD1 covers 9 bases. This CDR3 is 19 amino acids long. The germline V gene encodes CDR1 KGHSH and CDR2 LQKENI. The V segment lost 0 bases and the J segment 0 bases; nucleotides outside the gene matches: 9. CDR3 loop: CASSPPTGGYSLAKNIQYF. As DNA, the CDR3 is TGTGCCAGCTCACCACCCACAGGGGGCTATTCCTTAGCCAAAAACATTCAGTACTTC. Full variable domain (remainder filled in from reference TRBV18 and TRBJ2-4): NAGVMQNPRHLVRRRGQEARLRCSPMKGHSHVYWYRQLPEEGLKFMVYLQKENIIDESGMPKERFSAEFPKEGPSILRIQQVVRGDSAAYFCASSPPTGGYSLAKNIQYFGAGTRLSVL.

The chain combines TRBV4-1 with TRBJ2-2; possibly TRBD2 for D (6 bases). The germline gives CDR1 MGHRA, CDR2 YSYEKL. V gave up 1 base and J gave up 11 bases, with 8 bases separating them. The CDR3 is 12 amino acids. CDR3 coding DNA: TGCGCCAGCAGCCAAGTGGGGGGAGAGCTGTTTTTT. This gives the protein CASSQVGGELFF.

The genes are TRBV7-9 and TRBJ1-5, with a possible D match to TRBD1 (5 bases). The length of the CDR3 is 14 residues. V was shortened by 1 base and J by 3 bases, with 7 bases between the two germline ends. The germline gives CDR1 SEHNR, CDR2 FQNEAQ (reference sequence). CDR3 loop: CASSLEGNNQPQHF. DNA of the CDR3: TGTGCCAGCAGCTTAGAGGGGAACAATCAGCCCCAGCATTTT.

The chain is built from TRBV7-2 and TRBJ2-5; tentative D call: TRBD2 (6 bases). Trimming stripped 1 base from V and 0 bases from J, with 15 bases between. This CDR3 comprises 17 residues. Germline values: CDR1 SGHTA, CDR2 FQGNSA. CDR3 in DNA: TGTGCCAGCAGCTTAGTTGTTCGGGGGATCCACCAAGAGACCCAGTACTTC. It translates to CASSLVVRGIHQETQYF.

The chain joins TRBV11-2 to TRBJ1-1; the D gene is possibly TRBD1 (6 bases). This CDR3 is built from 13 residues. V lost 5 bases and J 4 bases, leaving 11 bases between the germline ends. Germline CDR1 reads SGHAT; CDR2 reads FQNNGV. CDR3 bases: TGTGCCAGCAGCCCGGGAGGGGGCACTGAAGCTTTCTTT. Encoded protein: CASSPGGGTEAFF.